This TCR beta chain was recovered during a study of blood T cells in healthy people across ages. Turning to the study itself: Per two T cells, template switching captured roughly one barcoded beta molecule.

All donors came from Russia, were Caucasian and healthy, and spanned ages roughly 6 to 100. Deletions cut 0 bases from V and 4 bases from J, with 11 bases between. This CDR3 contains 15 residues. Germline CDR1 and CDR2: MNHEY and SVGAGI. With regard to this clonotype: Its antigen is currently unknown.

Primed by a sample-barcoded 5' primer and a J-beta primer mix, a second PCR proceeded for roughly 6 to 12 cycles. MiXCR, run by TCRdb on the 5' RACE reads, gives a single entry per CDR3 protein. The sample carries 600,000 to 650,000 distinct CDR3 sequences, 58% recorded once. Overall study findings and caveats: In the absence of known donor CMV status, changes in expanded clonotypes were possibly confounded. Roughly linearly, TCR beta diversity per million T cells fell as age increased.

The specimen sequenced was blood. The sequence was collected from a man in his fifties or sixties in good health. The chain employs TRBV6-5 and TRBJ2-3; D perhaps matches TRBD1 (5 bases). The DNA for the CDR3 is TGTGCCAGCAGTTACTCCATCCAGGGTCCAGATACGCAGTATTTT. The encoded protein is CASSYSIQGPDTQYF.